The 12 T cell receptor beta chains presented below share a single source sample, sequenced in a study of cytomegalovirus exposure and HLA in healthy donors. The PCR was carried out with 60 Vbeta primers and 13 Jbeta primers. TCRdb's table, derived via immunoSEQ multiplex PCR, lists solely in-frame clones and lacks some. The repertoire holds approximately 170,000 clones, with 80% to 90% as singletons. Sequencing input: PBMCs. The receptors derive from a man aged 25 to 45 in good health and CMV-seropositive.

This chain connects TRBV2 to TRBJ1-5; TRBD1 aligns across 7 bases. The CDR3 consists of 13 residues. Germline V gene sequence: CDR1 SNHLY, CDR2 FYNNEI. With V trimmed by 5 bases and J by 9 bases, 7 bases remained unmatched. The CDR3: CASSPDRLTPQHF. The DNA for the CDR3 is TGTGCCAGCAGTCCGGACAGGCTGACGCCCCAGCATTTT.

This sequence joins TRBV21-1 and TRBJ1-1; TRBD1, the table's D call, was not compared with the DNA. TRBV21-1 is described as a pseudogene. This CDR3 contains 13 residues. This chain's CDR3 is CASSYQGAVEAFF. The CDR3 DNA reads TGTGCCAGCAGTTACCAGGGGGCGGTTGAAGCTTTCTTT.

CDR3 nucleotide sequence: TGTGCCAGCAGCCTATCTAGGGACAGTCGCGGCTACACCTTC. Translated, it gives CASSLSRDSRGYTF. The chain joins TRBV2 to TRBJ1-2; 7 bases line up with TRBD1. In germline, CDR1 is SNHLY, CDR2 FYNNEI. V gave up 6 bases and J gave up 8 bases; unmatched junction bases: 12. CDR3 length: 14 amino acids.

The rearrangement links TRBV2 to TRBJ2-7, with D perhaps TRBD1 (5 bases). CDR1 and CDR2 (germline): SNHLY, FYNNEI. V gave up 3 bases and J gave up 1 base, with 10 bases separating them. This CDR3 is 14 amino acids long. The DNA of the CDR3 is TGTGCCAGCAGTGACCAGGGAAGATCCTACGAGCAGTACGTC. This gives the protein CASSDQGRSYEQYV.

The chain links TRBV27 to TRBJ2-5; D might be TRBD1 (6 bases). The V and J ends lost 5 bases and 8 bases respectively, with 18 bases between them. Germline lookup yields CDR1 MNHEY and CDR2 SMNVEV (reference sequence). This CDR3 contains 14 residues. In DNA form, the CDR3 reads TGTGCCAGCAGTCCACAGGGCAGGGGTGGCACCCAGTACTTC. Encoded protein: CASSPQGRGGTQYF.

V usage is TRBV27 and J usage is TRBJ2-6, with D hard to call. CDR1 MNHEY and CDR2 SMNVEV come from the germline V gene (reference sequence). The CDR3 consists of 13 residues. V lost 6 bases and J 1 base, leaving 4 bases between the germline ends. The DNA for the CDR3 is TGTGCCAGCAGGTCTTCTGGGGCCAACGTCCTGACTTTC. This translates into CASRSSGANVLTF.

The rearrangement links TRBV5-6 to TRBJ1-2; no firm D call. The CDR3 has 14 amino acids. V was pared by 2 bases and J by 0 bases, with 8 bases between. Germline CDR1 and CDR2: SGHDT and YYEEEE. The CDR3 DNA follows: TGTGCCAGCAGCTTCCCGGGGTCTAACTATGGCTACACCTTC. Translated: CASSFPGSNYGYTF.

This rearrangement joins TRBV7-9 to TRBJ2-7; D possibly corresponds to TRBD1 (5 bases). V was clipped by 5 bases and J by 0 bases, with 14 bases between them. Per the germline V gene, CDR1 is SEHNR and CDR2 is FQNEAQ (reference sequence). The CDR3 loop spans 15 amino acids. The CDR3 sequence is CASSPARTPSYEQYF. In DNA form, the CDR3 reads TGTGCCAGCAGCCCCGCGCGGACACCCTCCTACGAGCAGTACTTC.

The chain has TRBV4-1 and TRBJ1-3, with D unclear. Trimming left V 0 bases short and J 1 base short, with 10 bases between. CDR1 MGHRA and CDR2 YSYEKL come from the germline V gene. The CDR3 loop spans 16 amino acids. This CDR3 reads CASSQDYNLSGNTIYF. CDR3 coding DNA: TGCGCCAGCAGCCAAGATTACAACCTTTCTGGAAACACCATATATTTT.

The genes are TRBV14 and TRBJ1-2, with 7 bases that match TRBD1. Trimming removed 2 bases from V and 6 bases from J; junction bases left unmatched: 15. The germline V gene has CDR1 SGHDN and CDR2 FVKESK. This CDR3 has 17 amino acids. The CDR3 sequence is CASSQSLGQVLFNGYTF. In DNA, the CDR3 is TGTGCCAGCAGCCAAAGTCTCGGACAGGTCCTTTTCAATGGCTACACCTTC. Full variable domain (remainder filled in from reference TRBV14 and TRBJ1-2): EAGVTQFPSHSVIEKGQTVTLRCDPISGHDNLYWYRRVMGKEIKFLLHFVKESKQDESGMPNNRFLAERTGGTYSTLKVQPAELEDSGVYFCASSQSLGQVLFNGYTFGSGTRLTVV.

This rearrangement joins TRBV4-2 to TRBJ2-1, with D maybe TRBD2 (5 bases). Per the germline V gene, CDR1 is LGHNA and CDR2 is YNFKEQ. Trimming left V 3 bases short and J 0 bases short, with 18 bases between. The CDR3 is 18 residues long. The CDR3 is CASSQTTSGWSSYNEQFF. As DNA, the CDR3 is TGTGCCAGCAGCCAGACTACCTCGGGCTGGAGCTCCTACAATGAGCAGTTCTTC.

The rearrangement links TRBV13 to TRBJ2-1, with D unresolved. V lost 2 bases and J lost 4, with 6 bases in between. Germline V CDR1 and CDR2: PRHDT, FYEKMQ (reference sequence). This CDR3 contains 13 residues. CDR3 nucleotides: TGTGCCAGCAGCTTAAATAAATACAATGAGCAGTTCTTC. Residues: CASSLNKYNEQFF. The complete variable domain, with remaining parts taken from reference TRBV13 and TRBJ2-1, reads AAGVIQSPRHLIKEKRETATLKCYPIPRHDTVYWYQQGPGQDPQFLISFYEKMQSDKGSIPDRFSAQQFSDYHSELNMSSLELGDSALYFCASSLNKYNEQFFGPGTRLTVL.